Following are 8 T cell receptor beta chains from one sample sequenced in a study of Graves' ophthalmopathy and Graves' hyperthyroidism. Using RNA transcripts, the TCR beta CDR3 regions were amplified. HTBI primers served in a first-round RT-PCR, which a second-round multiplex PCR followed. TCRdb re-analysed the multiplex PCR reads in MiXCR, keeping a single row per CDR3 protein. The table lists just over 600,000 distinct CDR3 sequences, 22% of them singletons. Material for sequencing was peripheral blood. Every receptor here comes from a woman under 30 with stable Graves' hyperthyroidism. Some clones in this sample may be carry-over from other donors' samples.

The chain combines TRBV19 with TRBJ1-1; D unresolved. V was clipped by 7 bases and J by 6 bases, with 9 bases between them. Per germline, CDR1 LNHDA and CDR2 SQIVND (reference sequence). The CDR3 length is 11 residues. The DNA for the CDR3 is TGTGCCAGTATCCAGATGGCTGAAGCTTTCTTT. As protein: CASIQMAEAFF.

V is TRBV27 and J is TRBJ2-5, with a tentative D call TRBD1 (6 bases). Germline-derived CDR1 and CDR2 are MNHEY and SMNVEV (reference sequence). The CDR3 extends over 16 amino acids. Trimming stripped 1 base from V and 2 bases from J, with 14 bases between. The DNA for the CDR3 is TGTGCCAGCAGTTTATTGGGACAAGAGGGTCAAGAGACCCAGTACTTC. Protein sequence: CASSLLGQEGQETQYF.

This clonotype was seen many times. The rearrangement joins TRBV6-1 to TRBJ2-2; TRBD2 agrees at 7 bases. This CDR3 has 15 amino acids. CDR1 MNHNS and CDR2 SASEGT come from the germline V gene. The J segment lost 1 base and the V segment lost 1 base, leaving 0 bases of the junction unmatched. The CDR3 is CASSEGGRNTGELFF. The CDR3 DNA reads as TGTGCCAGCAGTGAAGGCGGGAGGAACACCGGGGAGCTGTTTTTT.

Many counts were recorded for this clonotype. This chain connects TRBV4-1 to TRBJ1-5, with no clear D. The CDR3 loop spans 15 amino acids. Germline CDR1 and CDR2: MGHRA and YSYEKL. Deletions cut 1 base from V and 7 bases from J, with 14 bases between. CDR3 region: CASSQVVSVGQPQHF. The CDR3 nucleotides are TGCGCCAGCAGCCAAGTGGTCAGTGTGGGGCAGCCCCAGCATTTT.

In this sample, this clonotype turned up many times. The junction does not match germline at one end; this may be a read error. The rearrangement uses TRBV2 and TRBJ2-7; D possibly corresponds to TRBD2 (5 bases). The CDR3 consists of 11 residues. The germline V gene has CDR1 SNHLY and CDR2 FYNNEI. The CDR3 sequence: CASSEARVTGF. CDR3 DNA sequence: TGTGCCAGCAGTGAAGCGCGGGTGACGGGTTTC.

Many counts were recorded for this clonotype. J is TRBJ1-6 and V is TRBV20-1; 9 nucleotides line up with TRBD1. This CDR3 has 21 amino acids. J gave up 0 bases and V 5 bases, and 20 bases lay outside the gene matches. From germline, CDR1 is DFQATT and CDR2 SNEGSKA (reference sequence). For the CDR3, the DNA is TGCAGTGCTTGGCCGTACGGGGACAGGGCCGTCAAGAGCTCCTATAATTCACCCCTCCACTTT. It specifies CSAWPYGDRAVKSSYNSPLHF.

Many counts were recorded for this clonotype. The CDR3 sequence is CASSLEASARLAGGSYEQYF. In DNA, the CDR3 is TGTGCCAGCAGCTTAGAAGCCTCCGCCCGACTAGCGGGAGGGTCCTACGAGCAGTACTTC. The V call is TRBV11-2, the J call TRBJ2-7; 14 bases match TRBD2. The junction had 11 bases not matched to a gene; V was cut back by 0 bases and J by 1 base. CDR3 length equals 20 residues. In germline, CDR1 is SGHAT, CDR2 FQNNGV. Variable domain in full (rest from reference TRBV11-2 and TRBJ2-7): EAGVAQSPRYKIIEKRQSVAFWCNPISGHATLYWYQQILGQGPKLLIQFQNNGVVDDSQLPKDRFSAERLKGVDSTLKIQPAKLEDSAVYLCASSLEASARLAGGSYEQYFGPGTRLTVT.

This clonotype was picked up many times. One end of the junction fails to match germline, which may point to a read error. The chain uses TRBV13 and TRBJ1-1, with 7 positions matching TRBD1. CDR1 and CDR2 from the germline V gene are PRHDT and FYEKMQ (reference sequence). The CDR3 extends over 15 amino acids. CDR3 in DNA: TGTGCCAGCAGCCTAGGGGGCCGGGGGAACACTGAAGCTTTCTTT. Protein sequence: CASSLGGRGNTEAFF.